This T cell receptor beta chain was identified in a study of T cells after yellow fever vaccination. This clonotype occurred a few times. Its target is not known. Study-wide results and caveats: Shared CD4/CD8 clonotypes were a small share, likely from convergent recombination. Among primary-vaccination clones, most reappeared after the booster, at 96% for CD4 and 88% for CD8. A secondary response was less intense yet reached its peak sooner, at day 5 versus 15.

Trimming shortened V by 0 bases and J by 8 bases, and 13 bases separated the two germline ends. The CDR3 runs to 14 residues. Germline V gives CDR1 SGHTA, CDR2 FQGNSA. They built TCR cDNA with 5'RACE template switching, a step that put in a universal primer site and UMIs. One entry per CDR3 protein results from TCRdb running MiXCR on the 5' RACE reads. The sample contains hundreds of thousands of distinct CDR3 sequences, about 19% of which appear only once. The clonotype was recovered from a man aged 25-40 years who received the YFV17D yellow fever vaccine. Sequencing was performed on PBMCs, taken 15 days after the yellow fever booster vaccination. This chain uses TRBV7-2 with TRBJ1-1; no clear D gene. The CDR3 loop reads CASSLASVSPEAFF. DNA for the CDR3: TGTGCCAGCAGCTTAGCATCCGTCTCTCCCGAAGCTTTCTTT.